The T cell receptor (beta chain) under discussion was sequenced for a study of cytomegalovirus exposure and HLA in healthy donors. For the study at large: Out of about 360 genotyped donors, less than 85% belonged to the Caucasian-associated ancestry cluster.

Remarks on this clone: The antigen is unknown.

The PCR was carried out with 60 Vbeta primers and 13 Jbeta primers. Profiled with immunoSEQ multiplex PCR; TCRdb holds only in-frame clones, not every one. This sample's table has some 150,000 clones. This CDR3 has 14 amino acids. CDR1 and CDR2 (germline): MDHEN, SYDVKM. After removal of 3 bases from V and 14 bases from J, the junction contained 12 bases not matched to a gene. Overall study results and limits: With further analysis later on, most CMV-associated TCR beta chains appeared HLA-restricted. Reportedly, cytomegalovirus status was diagnosed with high sensitivity and specificity. Per a prior analysis, the majority of TCR beta V segments were productive roughly 87% or roughly 30% of the time.

The sequenced material came from PBMCs. The chain combines TRBV28 with TRBJ2-1; 8 positions match TRBD1. The sequence derives from a man aged 40-55 years in good health and CMV-seronegative. The CDR3 here is CASSLGDRTAKKFF. Written as DNA, the CDR3 is TGTGCCAGCAGTTTGGGGGACAGGACCGCCAAAAAGTTCTTC. The full variable domain, rest sourced from reference TRBV28 and TRBJ2-1, is DVKVTQSSRYLVKRTGEKVFLECVQDMDHENMFWYRQDPGLGLRLIYFSYDVKMKEKGDIPEGYSVSREKKERFSLILESASTNQTSMYLCASSLGDRTAKKFFGPGTRLTVL.